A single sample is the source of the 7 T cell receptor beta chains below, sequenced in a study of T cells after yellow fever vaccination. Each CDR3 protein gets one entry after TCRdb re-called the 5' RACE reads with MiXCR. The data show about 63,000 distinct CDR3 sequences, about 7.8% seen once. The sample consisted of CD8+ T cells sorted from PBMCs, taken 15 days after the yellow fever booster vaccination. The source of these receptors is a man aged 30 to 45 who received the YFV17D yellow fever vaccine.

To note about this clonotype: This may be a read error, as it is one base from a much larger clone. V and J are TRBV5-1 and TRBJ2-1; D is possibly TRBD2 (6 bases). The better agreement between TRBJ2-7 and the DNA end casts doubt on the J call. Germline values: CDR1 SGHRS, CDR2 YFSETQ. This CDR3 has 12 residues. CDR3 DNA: TGCGCCAGCAGTTGGCGGGACGATGAGCAGTACTTC. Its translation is CASSWRDDEQYF.

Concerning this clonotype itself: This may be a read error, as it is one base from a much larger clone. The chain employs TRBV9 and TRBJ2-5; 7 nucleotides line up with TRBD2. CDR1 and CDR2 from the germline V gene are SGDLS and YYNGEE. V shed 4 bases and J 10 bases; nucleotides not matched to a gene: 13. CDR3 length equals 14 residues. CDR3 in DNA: TGTGCCAGCAGCCCCCAGGGAGGGCTAGTGAACCAGTACTTC. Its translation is CASSPQGGLVNQYF.

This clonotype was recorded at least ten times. The CDR3 DNA reads TGTGCCAGCAGCCTAGGGGGACTACCACCACCGGATACGCAGTATTTT. This gives the protein CASSLGGLPPPDTQYF. V is TRBV7-8 and J is TRBJ2-3, with D possibly being TRBD2 (7 bases). Trimming left V 5 bases short and J 6 bases short, with 21 bases between. Germline assignment: CDR1 SGHVS and CDR2 FQNEAQ. This CDR3 has 16 residues.

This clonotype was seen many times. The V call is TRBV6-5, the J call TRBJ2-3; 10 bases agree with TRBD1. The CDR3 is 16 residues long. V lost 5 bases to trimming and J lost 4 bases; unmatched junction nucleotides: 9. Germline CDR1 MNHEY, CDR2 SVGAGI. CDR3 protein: CASSPPRGTGADTQYF. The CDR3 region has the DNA TGTGCCAGCAGTCCCCCGAGGGGGACAGGGGCAGATACGCAGTATTTT.

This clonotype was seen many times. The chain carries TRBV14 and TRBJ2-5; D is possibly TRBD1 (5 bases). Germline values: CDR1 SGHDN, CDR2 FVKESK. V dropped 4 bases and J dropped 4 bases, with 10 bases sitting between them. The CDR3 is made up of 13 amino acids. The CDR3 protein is CASSPWGGETQYF. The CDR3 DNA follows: TGTGCCAGCAGCCCGTGGGGCGGAGAGACCCAGTACTTC.

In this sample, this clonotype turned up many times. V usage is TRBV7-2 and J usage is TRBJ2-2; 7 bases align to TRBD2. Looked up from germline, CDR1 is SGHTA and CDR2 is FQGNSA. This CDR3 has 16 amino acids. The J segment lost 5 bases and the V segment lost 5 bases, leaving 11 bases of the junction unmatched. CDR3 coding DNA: TGTGCCAGCAGCAGAAAGCGGGAAGGTGGTACCGGGGAGCTGTTTTTT. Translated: CASSRKREGGTGELFF.

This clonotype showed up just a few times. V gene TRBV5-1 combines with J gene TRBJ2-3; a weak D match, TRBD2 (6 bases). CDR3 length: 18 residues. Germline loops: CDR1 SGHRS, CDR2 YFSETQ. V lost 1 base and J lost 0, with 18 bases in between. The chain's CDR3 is CASSLYAWGVHSTDTQYF. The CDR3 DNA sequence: TGCGCCAGCAGCTTGTACGCCTGGGGGGTCCATAGCACAGATACGCAGTATTTT.